A selection of T cell receptor beta chains follows, all from one sample in a study of cytomegalovirus exposure and HLA in healthy donors. Repertoires were generated with immunoSEQ multiplex PCR, while TCRdb's copy carries only in-frame clones and drops some. The repertoire includes about 150,000 clones, about 85% of them detected once, and more than 2% sits in the top ten. Material for sequencing was PBMCs. These receptors were collected from a woman under 30 in good health and CMV-seronegative. Both conserved end residues are part of each CDR3. The D gene is left open where the match is weak. A clone size is listed for some rows: how often the clone was seen (once, few, many), or a class if it is expanded.

j_call: TRBJ2-5
clone_size: NA
d_call: NA
v_call: TRBV5-1
cdr3_aa: CASSLAGGGEETQYF
cdr3_nt: TGCGCCAGCAGCTTGGCCGGGGGAGGTGAGGAGACCCAGTACTTC

j_call: TRBJ1-4
clone_size: NA
d_call: NA
v_call: TRBV27
cdr3_aa: CASGSRATNEKLFF
cdr3_nt: TGTGCCAGCGGCTCCCGGGCAACTAATGAAAAACTGTTTTTT

j_call: TRBJ2-2
clone_size: NA
d_call: NA
v_call: TRBV11-2
cdr3_aa: CASSLNNANTGELFF
cdr3_nt: TGTGCCAGCAGCTTAAACAACGCGAACACCGGGGAGCTGTTTTTT

j_call: TRBJ2-7
clone_size: once
d_call: NA
v_call: TRBV5-1
cdr3_aa: CASRRGGIQAQYEQYF
cdr3_nt: TGCGCCAGCAGAAGGGGGGGGATCCAGGCCCAATACGAGCAGTACTTC

j_call: TRBJ2-3
clone_size: NA
d_call: TRBD2
v_call: TRBV28
cdr3_aa: CASSFYVPSGGIADTQYF
cdr3_nt: TGTGCCAGCAGTTTCTACGTACCTAGCGGGGGGATCGCAGATACGCAGTATTTT

j_call: TRBJ2-1
clone_size: NA
d_call: TRBD2
v_call: TRBV4-1
cdr3_aa: CASSPRPLLAGGSDEQFF
cdr3_nt: TGCGCCAGCAGCCCCCGTCCCTTACTAGCGGGAGGGTCCGATGAGCAGTTCTTC

j_call: TRBJ2-1
clone_size: NA
d_call: NA
v_call: TRBV10-3
cdr3_aa: CAISDRGGYNEQFF
cdr3_nt: TGTGCCATCAGTGATAGGGGGGGGTACAATGAGCAGTTCTTC

j_call: TRBJ1-2
clone_size: NA
d_call: NA
v_call: TRBV4-3
cdr3_aa: CASSQERITNYGYTF
cdr3_nt: TGCGCCAGCAGCCAAGAGAGGATAACTAACTATGGCTACACCTTC

j_call: TRBJ2-4
clone_size: once
d_call: NA
v_call: TRBV5-4
cdr3_aa: CASSAIPSGNIQYF
cdr3_nt: TGTGCCAGCAGCGCCATCCCAAGCGGAAACATTCAGTACTTC

j_call: TRBJ2-1
clone_size: once
d_call: NA
v_call: TRBV18
cdr3_aa: CASSPHQDINEQFF
cdr3_nt: TGTGCCAGCTCACCACATCAGGACATAAATGAGCAGTTCTTC

j_call: TRBJ2-7
clone_size: NA
d_call: TRBD2
v_call: TRBV19
cdr3_aa: CASTSGGGGRPGQYF
cdr3_nt: TGTGCCAGTACAAGTGGAGGCGGGGGTAGGCCGGGGCAGTACTTC

j_call: TRBJ2-5
clone_size: NA
d_call: NA
v_call: TRBV7-9
cdr3_aa: CASSSPHGAGETQYF
cdr3_nt: TGTGCCAGCAGCTCACCCCATGGAGCAGGGGAGACCCAGTACTTC

j_call: TRBJ2-3
clone_size: NA
d_call: TRBD1
v_call: TRBV9
cdr3_aa: CASSARDRLTDTQYF
cdr3_nt: TGTGCCAGCAGCGCAAGGGACAGGCTCACAGATACGCAGTATTTT

j_call: TRBJ2-1
clone_size: once
d_call: TRBD2
v_call: TRBV9
cdr3_aa: CASSVASGAGDSVNEQFF
cdr3_nt: TGTGCCAGCAGCGTAGCCAGCGGGGCGGGGGATAGCGTCAATGAGCAGTTCTTC

j_call: TRBJ2-1
clone_size: NA
d_call: TRBD1
v_call: TRBV28
cdr3_aa: CASSRRDRGYNEQFF
cdr3_nt: TGTGCCAGCAGTCGCCGGGACAGGGGCTACAATGAGCAGTTCTTC

j_call: TRBJ1-2
clone_size: NA
d_call: NA
v_call: TRBV28
cdr3_aa: CASSLDTASLRGGYTF
cdr3_nt: TGTGCCAGCAGTTTGGATACCGCCTCCCTCCGCGGGGGCTACACCTTC

j_call: TRBJ2-3
clone_size: once
d_call: NA
v_call: TRBV10-3
cdr3_aa: CATALVSSGSTDTQYF
cdr3_nt: TGTGCCACGGCCCTTGTATCGAGCGGTAGCACAGATACGCAGTATTTT

j_call: TRBJ1-2
clone_size: NA
d_call: NA
v_call: TRBV5-4
cdr3_aa: CASTAPSLNYGYTF
cdr3_nt: TGTGCCAGCACCGCACCAAGCTTGAACTATGGCTACACCTTC

j_call: TRBJ1-4
clone_size: NA
d_call: TRBD1
v_call: TRBV19
cdr3_aa: CASSIDKGTGNEKLFF
cdr3_nt: TGTGCCAGTAGTATAGATAAAGGGACAGGGAATGAAAAACTGTTTTTT

j_call: TRBJ2-5
clone_size: NA
d_call: TRBD1
v_call: TRBV9
cdr3_aa: CASSVGAGYRGLQTQYF
cdr3_nt: TGTGCCAGCAGCGTAGGGGCAGGTTACAGGGGATTACAGACCCAGTACTTC

j_call: TRBJ2-3
clone_size: NA
d_call: NA
v_call: TRBV5-6
cdr3_aa: CASSLRGTDTQYF
cdr3_nt: TGTGCCAGCAGCCTGCGGGGCACAGATACGCAGTATTTT

j_call: TRBJ2-7
clone_size: NA
d_call: NA
v_call: TRBV5-8
cdr3_aa: CASIRGAFPQYF
cdr3_nt: TGTGCCAGCATCCGGGGGGCCTTCCCGCAGTACTTC

j_call: TRBJ2-4
clone_size: NA
d_call: NA
v_call: TRBV28
cdr3_aa: CASSPRPAGVQNIQYF
cdr3_nt: TGTGCCAGCAGTCCTCGGCCGGCGGGCGTTCAAAACATTCAGTACTTC

j_call: TRBJ2-3
clone_size: NA
d_call: NA
v_call: TRBV2
cdr3_aa: CASSKRVLAGDTQYF
cdr3_nt: TGTGCCAGCAGCAAAAGGGTATTAGCAGGGGATACGCAGTATTTT

j_call: TRBJ1-5
clone_size: NA
d_call: NA
v_call: TRBV30
cdr3_aa: CAWTVGEGPQHF
cdr3_nt: TGTGCCTGGACAGTGGGCGAGGGGCCCCAGCATTTT

j_call: TRBJ2-2
clone_size: few
d_call: NA
v_call: TRBV4-2
cdr3_aa: CASSLLGARDTGELFF
cdr3_nt: TGTGCCAGCAGCTTATTGGGGGCGCGGGACACCGGGGAGCTGTTTTTT

j_call: TRBJ2-3
clone_size: once
d_call: TRBD2
v_call: TRBV2
cdr3_aa: CASLTGGGTDTQYF
cdr3_nt: TGTGCCAGCCTAACCGGGGGGGGCACAGATACGCAGTATTTT

j_call: TRBJ1-2
clone_size: NA
d_call: NA
v_call: TRBV18
cdr3_aa: CASSPREGTGNGYTF
cdr3_nt: TGCGCCAGCTCACCGAGAGAAGGTACAGGGAATGGCTACACCTTC

j_call: TRBJ2-5
clone_size: NA
d_call: NA
v_call: TRBV27
cdr3_aa: CASSYLDRETQYF
cdr3_nt: TGTGCCAGCAGTTACTTGGACAGAGAGACCCAGTACTTC

j_call: TRBJ1-3
clone_size: NA
d_call: NA
v_call: TRBV27
cdr3_aa: CASSAGPSGNTIYF
cdr3_nt: TGTGCCAGCAGTGCGGGACCTTCCGGAAACACCATATATTTT

j_call: TRBJ2-5
clone_size: once
d_call: TRBD2
v_call: TRBV7-7
cdr3_aa: CASSVTSGRETQYF
cdr3_nt: TGTGCTAGCAGCGTCACTAGCGGGAGAGAGACCCAGTACTTC

j_call: TRBJ1-2
clone_size: NA
d_call: NA
v_call: TRBV7-2
cdr3_aa: CASSGTGPMIYGYTF
cdr3_nt: TGTGCCAGCAGCGGCACTGGGCCGATGATCTATGGCTACACCTTC

j_call: TRBJ2-7
clone_size: NA
d_call: NA
v_call: TRBV18
cdr3_aa: CASSPGLAGLPEQYF
cdr3_nt: TGTGCCAGCTCACCAGGGCTAGCTGGGCTGCCCGAGCAGTACTTC

j_call: TRBJ2-7
clone_size: NA
d_call: TRBD2
v_call: TRBV7-6
cdr3_aa: CASSLRLAGGYEQYF
cdr3_nt: TGTGCCAGCAGCCTGCGACTAGCGGGAGGCTACGAGCAGTACTTC

j_call: TRBJ2-3
clone_size: NA
d_call: TRBD2
v_call: TRBV10-2
cdr3_aa: CASSDDGGVTDTQYF
cdr3_nt: TGCGCCAGCAGTGATGATGGGGGGGTCACAGATACGCAGTATTTT

j_call: TRBJ2-5
clone_size: NA
d_call: TRBD1
v_call: TRBV11-2
cdr3_aa: CASSWGTGVENF
cdr3_nt: TGTGCCAGCAGCTGGGGGACAGGGGTCGAGAACTTC

j_call: TRBJ2-3
clone_size: NA
d_call: TRBD2
v_call: TRBV5-4
cdr3_aa: CASSSPAGTDTQYF
cdr3_nt: TGTGCCAGCAGCTCCCCAGCGGGGACGGATACGCAGTATTTT

j_call: TRBJ1-4
clone_size: few
d_call: TRBD1
v_call: TRBV7-9
cdr3_aa: CASSLLGQGVEKLFF
cdr3_nt: TGTGCCAGCAGCTTATTGGGACAGGGTGTAGAAAAACTGTTTTTT

j_call: TRBJ1-2
clone_size: NA
d_call: NA
v_call: TRBV30
cdr3_aa: CAGLQSYGYTF
cdr3_nt: TGTGCCGGACTACAATCCTATGGCTACACCTTC

j_call: TRBJ1-5
clone_size: NA
d_call: NA
v_call: TRBV5-1
cdr3_aa: CVSSLERDQPQHF
cdr3_nt: TGCGTCAGCAGCTTGGAGCGGGATCAGCCCCAGCATTTT

j_call: TRBJ1-3
clone_size: NA
d_call: NA
v_call: TRBV2
cdr3_aa: CASQRGSGNTIYF
cdr3_nt: TGTGCCTCCCAGCGGGGCTCTGGAAACACCATATATTTT

j_call: TRBJ2-5
clone_size: NA
d_call: TRBD1
v_call: TRBV5-4
cdr3_aa: CASSSGQGWETQYF
cdr3_nt: TGTGCCAGCAGCTCCGGACAGGGTTGGGAGACCCAGTACTTC

j_call: TRBJ1-2
clone_size: NA
d_call: NA
v_call: TRBV6-5
cdr3_aa: CASSWNPQGGHGYTF
cdr3_nt: TGTGCCAGCAGTTGGAACCCCCAAGGAGGTCACGGCTACACCTTC

j_call: TRBJ2-7
clone_size: few
d_call: NA
v_call: TRBV4-3
cdr3_aa: CASSLDQGPYEQYF
cdr3_nt: TGCGCCAGCAGCTTGGATCAGGGTCCCTACGAGCAGTACTTC

j_call: TRBJ2-3
clone_size: NA
d_call: NA
v_call: TRBV10-3
cdr3_aa: CGTWGADTQYF
cdr3_nt: TGTGGAACCTGGGGGGCAGATACGCAGTATTTT

j_call: TRBJ2-5
clone_size: NA
d_call: NA
v_call: TRBV28
cdr3_aa: CASSLSDGGETQYF
cdr3_nt: TGTGCCAGCAGTTTAAGTGATGGAGGAGAGACCCAGTACTTC

j_call: TRBJ2-2
clone_size: NA
d_call: TRBD1
v_call: TRBV6-1
cdr3_aa: CASSRQGAGGLFF
cdr3_nt: TGTGCCAGCAGTAGACAGGGGGCGGGAGGGCTGTTTTTT

j_call: TRBJ1-2
clone_size: NA
d_call: NA
v_call: TRBV7-8
cdr3_aa: CASSLEEAGGYTF
cdr3_nt: TGTGCCAGCAGCTTAGAAGAGGCGGGCGGCTACACCTTC

j_call: TRBJ2-5
clone_size: NA
d_call: NA
v_call: TRBV18
cdr3_aa: CASSPDQPGVGETQYF
cdr3_nt: TGTGCCAGCTCACCAGATCAGCCAGGGGTCGGAGAGACCCAGTACTTC

j_call: TRBJ2-4
clone_size: NA
d_call: NA
v_call: TRBV7-2
cdr3_aa: CASSGGASKNIQYF
cdr3_nt: TGTGCCAGCAGCGGGGGGGCCTCCAAAAACATTCAGTACTTC

j_call: TRBJ2-1
clone_size: NA
d_call: NA
v_call: TRBV19
cdr3_aa: CASSIGLVLEQFF
cdr3_nt: TGTGCCAGTAGTATAGGACTAGTCCTTGAGCAGTTCTTC

j_call: TRBJ2-5
clone_size: once
d_call: TRBD1
v_call: TRBV10-1
cdr3_aa: CASSEAGGIETQYF
cdr3_nt: TGCGCCAGCAGTGAGGCAGGGGGCATCGAGACCCAGTACTTC

j_call: TRBJ2-5
clone_size: NA
d_call: NA
v_call: TRBV5-1
cdr3_aa: CASSLYPGVGETQYF
cdr3_nt: TGCGCCAGCAGCTTGTATCCCGGAGTGGGAGAGACCCAGTACTTC

j_call: TRBJ1-2
clone_size: few
d_call: NA
v_call: TRBV28
cdr3_aa: CASNGPGASDYGYTF
cdr3_nt: TGTGCCAGCAATGGCCCCGGAGCTTCAGACTATGGCTACACCTTC

j_call: TRBJ2-1
clone_size: NA
d_call: NA
v_call: TRBV11-3
cdr3_aa: CASSSYSRGPNEQFF
cdr3_nt: TGTGCCAGCAGCTCCTACTCGCGTGGGCCGAATGAGCAGTTCTTC

j_call: TRBJ2-5
clone_size: NA
d_call: NA
v_call: TRBV27
cdr3_aa: CASSSDRETQYF
cdr3_nt: TGTGCCAGCAGTTCCGACAGGGAGACCCAGTACTTC